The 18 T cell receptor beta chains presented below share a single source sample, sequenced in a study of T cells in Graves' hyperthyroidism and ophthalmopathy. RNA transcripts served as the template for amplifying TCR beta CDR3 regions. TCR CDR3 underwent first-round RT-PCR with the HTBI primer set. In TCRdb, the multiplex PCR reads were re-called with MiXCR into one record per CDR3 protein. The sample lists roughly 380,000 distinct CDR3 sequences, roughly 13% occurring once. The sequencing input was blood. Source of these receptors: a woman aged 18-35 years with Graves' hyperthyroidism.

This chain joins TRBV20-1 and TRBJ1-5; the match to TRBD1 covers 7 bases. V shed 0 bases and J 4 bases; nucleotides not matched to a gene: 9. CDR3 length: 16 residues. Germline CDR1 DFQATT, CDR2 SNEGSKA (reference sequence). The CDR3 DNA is TGCAGTGCTAGAGATCATCAGAGACAGGGAAATCAGCCCCAGCATTTT. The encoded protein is CSARDHQRQGNQPQHF.

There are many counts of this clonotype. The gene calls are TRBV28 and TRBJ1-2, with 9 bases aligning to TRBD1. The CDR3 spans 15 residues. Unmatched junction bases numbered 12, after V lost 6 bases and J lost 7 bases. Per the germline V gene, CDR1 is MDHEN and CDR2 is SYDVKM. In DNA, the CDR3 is TGTGCCAGCAGAACCTACAGGGGGCCTAAGGTTGGCTACACCTTC. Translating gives CASRTYRGPKVGYTF.

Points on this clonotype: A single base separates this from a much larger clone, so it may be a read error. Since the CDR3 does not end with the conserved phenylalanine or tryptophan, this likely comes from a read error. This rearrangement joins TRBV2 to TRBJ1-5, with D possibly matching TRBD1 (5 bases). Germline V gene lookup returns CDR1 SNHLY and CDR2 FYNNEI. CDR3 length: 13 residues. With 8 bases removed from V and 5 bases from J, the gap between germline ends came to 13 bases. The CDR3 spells CASGRERDQPQHL. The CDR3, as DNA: TGTGCCAGCGGCAGGGAAAGGGATCAGCCCCAGCATCTT.

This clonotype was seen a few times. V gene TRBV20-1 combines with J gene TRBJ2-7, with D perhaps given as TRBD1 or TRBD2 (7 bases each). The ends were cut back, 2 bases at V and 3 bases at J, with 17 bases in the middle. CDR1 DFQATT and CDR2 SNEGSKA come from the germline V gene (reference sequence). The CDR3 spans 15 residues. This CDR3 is CSARWATGEGYEQYF. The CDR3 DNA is TGCAGTGCTAGATGGGCTACAGGGGAGGGCTACGAGCAGTACTTC.

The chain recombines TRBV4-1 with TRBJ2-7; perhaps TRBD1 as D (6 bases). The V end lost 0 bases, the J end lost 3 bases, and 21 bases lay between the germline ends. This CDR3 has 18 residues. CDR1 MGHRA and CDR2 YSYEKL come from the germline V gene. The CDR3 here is CASSQDLLWDTIHYEQYF. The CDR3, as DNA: TGCGCCAGCAGCCAAGATTTGTTGTGGGACACTATCCACTACGAGCAGTACTTC.

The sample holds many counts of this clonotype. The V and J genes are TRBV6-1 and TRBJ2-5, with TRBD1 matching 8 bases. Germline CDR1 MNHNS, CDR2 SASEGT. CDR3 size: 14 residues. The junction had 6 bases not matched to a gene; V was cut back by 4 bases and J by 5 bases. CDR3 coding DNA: TGTGCCAGCAGTGCAACCAGGGGGCAGGAGACCCAGTACTTC. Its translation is CASSATRGQETQYF.

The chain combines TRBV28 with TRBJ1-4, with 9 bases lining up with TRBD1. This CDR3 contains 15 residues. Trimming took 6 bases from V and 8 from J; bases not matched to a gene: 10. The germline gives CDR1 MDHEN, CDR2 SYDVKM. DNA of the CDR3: TGTGCCAGCAGCCGGACAGGGGACCGGGTGGAAAAACTGTTTTTT. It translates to CASSRTGDRVEKLFF.

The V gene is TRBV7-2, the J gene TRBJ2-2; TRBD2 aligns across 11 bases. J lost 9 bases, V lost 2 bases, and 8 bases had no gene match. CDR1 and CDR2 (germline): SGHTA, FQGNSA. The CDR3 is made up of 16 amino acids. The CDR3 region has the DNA TGTGCCAGCAGCTTACTACTAGCGGGAGTACCAAGGGAGCTGTTTTTT. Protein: CASSLLLAGVPRELFF.

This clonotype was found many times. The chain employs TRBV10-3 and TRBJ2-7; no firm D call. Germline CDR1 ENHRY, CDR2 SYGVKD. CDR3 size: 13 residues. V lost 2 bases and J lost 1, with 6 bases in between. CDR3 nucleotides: TGTGCCATCAGTGAGGAGGTATCCTACGAGCAGTACTTC. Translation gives CAISEEVSYEQYF.

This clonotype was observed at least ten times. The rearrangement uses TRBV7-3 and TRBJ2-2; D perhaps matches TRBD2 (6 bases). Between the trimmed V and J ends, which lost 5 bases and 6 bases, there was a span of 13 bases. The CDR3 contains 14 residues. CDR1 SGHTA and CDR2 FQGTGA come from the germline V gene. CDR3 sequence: CASSATGVSGELFF. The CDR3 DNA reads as TGTGCCAGCAGCGCCACGGGAGTGTCCGGGGAGCTGTTTTTT.

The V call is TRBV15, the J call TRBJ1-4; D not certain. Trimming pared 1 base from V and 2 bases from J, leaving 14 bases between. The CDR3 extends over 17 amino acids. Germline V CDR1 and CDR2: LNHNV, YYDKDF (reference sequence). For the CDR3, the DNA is TGTGCCACCAGCAGAGTTCCAGGAGGGAGCACTAATGAAAAACTGTTTTTT. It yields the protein CATSRVPGGSTNEKLFF.

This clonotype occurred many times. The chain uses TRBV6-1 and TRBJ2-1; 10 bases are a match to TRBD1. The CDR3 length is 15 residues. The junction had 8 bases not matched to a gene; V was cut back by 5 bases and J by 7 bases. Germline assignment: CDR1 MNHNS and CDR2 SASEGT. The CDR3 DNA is TGTGCCAGCAGTTCCGGGACAGGGGAGAGTAATGAGCAGTTCTTC. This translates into CASSSGTGESNEQFF.

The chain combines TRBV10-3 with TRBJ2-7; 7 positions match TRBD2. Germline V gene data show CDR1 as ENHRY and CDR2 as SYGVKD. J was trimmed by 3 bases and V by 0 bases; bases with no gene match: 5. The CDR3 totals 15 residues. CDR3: CAISESWEGLYEQYF. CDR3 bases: TGTGCCATCAGTGAGTCGTGGGAGGGCCTCTACGAGCAGTACTTC.

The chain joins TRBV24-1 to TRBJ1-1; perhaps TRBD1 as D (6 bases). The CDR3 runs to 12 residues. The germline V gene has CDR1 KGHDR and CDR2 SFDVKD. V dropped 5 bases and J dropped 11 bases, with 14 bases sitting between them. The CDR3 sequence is CATSATGLAAFF. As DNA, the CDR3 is TGTGCCACCAGTGCCACAGGGTTGGCGGCTTTCTTT.

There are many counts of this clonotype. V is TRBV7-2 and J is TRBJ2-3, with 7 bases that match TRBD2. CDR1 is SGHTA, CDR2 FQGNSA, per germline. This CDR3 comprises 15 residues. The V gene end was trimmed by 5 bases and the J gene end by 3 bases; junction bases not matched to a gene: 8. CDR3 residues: CASSPDGGFTDTQYF. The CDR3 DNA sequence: TGTGCCAGCAGCCCGGACGGGGGGTTTACAGATACGCAGTATTTT.

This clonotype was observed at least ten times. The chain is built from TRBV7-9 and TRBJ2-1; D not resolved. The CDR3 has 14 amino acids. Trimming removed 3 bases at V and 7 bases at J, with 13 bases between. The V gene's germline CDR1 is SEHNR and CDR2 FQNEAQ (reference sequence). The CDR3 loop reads CASSFTSAQNEQFF. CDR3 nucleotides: TGTGCCAGCAGCTTCACCAGCGCGCAAAATGAGCAGTTCTTC.

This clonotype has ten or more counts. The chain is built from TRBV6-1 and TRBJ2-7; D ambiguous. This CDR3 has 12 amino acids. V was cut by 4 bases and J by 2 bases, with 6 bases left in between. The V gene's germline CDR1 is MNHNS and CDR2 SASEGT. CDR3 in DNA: TGTGCCAGCAGTGGAAATACCTACGAGCAGTACTTC. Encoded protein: CASSGNTYEQYF.

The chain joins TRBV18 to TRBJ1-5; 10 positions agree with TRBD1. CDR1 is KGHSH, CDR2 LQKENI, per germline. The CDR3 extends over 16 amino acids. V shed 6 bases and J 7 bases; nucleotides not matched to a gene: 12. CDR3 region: CASSAGTGAVGQPQHF. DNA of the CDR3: TGTGCCAGCTCCGCCGGGACAGGGGCCGTTGGGCAGCCCCAGCATTTT.